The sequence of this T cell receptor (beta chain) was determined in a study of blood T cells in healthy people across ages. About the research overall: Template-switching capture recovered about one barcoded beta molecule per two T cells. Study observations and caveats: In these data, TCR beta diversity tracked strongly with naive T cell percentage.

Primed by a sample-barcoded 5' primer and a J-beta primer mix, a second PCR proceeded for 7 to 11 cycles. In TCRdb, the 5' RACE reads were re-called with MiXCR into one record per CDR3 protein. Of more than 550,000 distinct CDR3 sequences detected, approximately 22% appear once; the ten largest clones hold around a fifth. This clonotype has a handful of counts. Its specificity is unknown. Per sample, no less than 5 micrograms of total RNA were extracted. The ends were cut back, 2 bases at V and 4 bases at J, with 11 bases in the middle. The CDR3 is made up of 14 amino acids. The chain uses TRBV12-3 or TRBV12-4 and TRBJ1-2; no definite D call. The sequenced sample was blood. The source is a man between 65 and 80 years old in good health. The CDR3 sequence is CASSLSTLGYGYTF. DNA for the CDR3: TGTGCCAGCAGTTTATCTACCCTGGGCTATGGCTACACCTTC.